Listed here are 29 T cell receptor beta chains from one sample, sequenced in a study of cytomegalovirus exposure and HLA in healthy donors. Repertoires were generated with immunoSEQ multiplex PCR, while TCRdb's copy carries only in-frame clones and drops some. The table records about 200,000 clones, around 88% of them present only once. The sequencing sample was made of PBMCs. These receptors were collected from a woman between 18 and 29 years old in good health and CMV-seronegative.

V is TRBV28 and J is TRBJ2-1; 10 bases match TRBD2. V lost 2 bases and J lost 7; bases outside the gene matches: 8. This CDR3 is built from 16 residues. CDR1 and CDR2 from the germline V gene are MDHEN and SYDVKM. The CDR3 DNA reads as TGTGCCAGCAGTTTAAGGTTCCTAGCGGGAGTAAATGAGCAGTTCTTC. It encodes CASSLRFLAGVNEQFF.

This chain connects TRBV5-4 to TRBJ2-5, with 8 bases identical to TRBD1. CDR3 length: 14 amino acids. Germline CDR1 reads SGHNT; CDR2 reads YYREEE (reference sequence). V lost 4 bases to trimming and J lost 2 bases; unmatched junction nucleotides: 4. The CDR3: CASSRQGRQETQYF. The CDR3 bases are TGTGCCAGCAGCCGACAGGGGCGTCAAGAGACCCAGTACTTC.

The chain couples TRBV7-2 to TRBJ2-5; D is perhaps TRBD2 (6 bases). Germline CDR1 SGHTA, CDR2 FQGNSA. The CDR3 is 16 residues long. The V end lost 6 bases, the J end lost 3 bases, and 20 bases lay between the germline ends. The CDR3, as DNA: TGTGCCAGCAGTTCAGCGACGCTAGCGCGAAAAGAGACCCAGTACTTC. Residues: CASSSATLARKETQYF. Full variable domain (rest looked up from reference TRBV7-2 and TRBJ2-5): GAGVSQSPSNKVTEKGKDVELRCDPISGHTALYWYRQSLGQGLEFLIYFQGNSAPDKSGLPSDRFSAERTGGSVSTLTIQRTQQEDSAVYLCASSSATLARKETQYFGPGTRLLVL.

The chain carries TRBV9 and TRBJ2-1; the match to TRBD2 covers 7 bases. The V gene's germline CDR1 is SGDLS and CDR2 YYNGEE. The junction had 0 bases not matched to a gene; V was cut back by 3 bases and J by 0 bases. The CDR3 is 14 amino acids. The CDR3, as DNA: TGTGCCAGCAGCGGGGGGGGCTCCTACAATGAGCAGTTCTTC. Translated, it gives CASSGGGSYNEQFF.

Notes on this clone: Germline and junction disagree at one end, which may indicate a read error. The chain links TRBV6-1 to TRBJ2-1; TRBD2 is a possible D gene (5 bases). This CDR3 comprises 14 residues. Germline CDR1 MNHNS, CDR2 SASEGT. CDR3 sequence reads: CASSVAFEGVHSIF. CDR3 in DNA: TGTGCCAGCAGTGTGGCTTTTGAGGGCGTCCACTCGATCTTC.

The rearrangement uses TRBV28 and TRBJ1-5; D uncertain. This CDR3 region has 12 residues. The V end was cut by 3 bases, the J end by 4 bases, with 4 bases between. The germline V gene encodes CDR1 MDHEN and CDR2 SYDVKM. The CDR3 nucleotides read TGTGCCAGCAGTTTCGGGAATCAGCCCCAGCATTTT. It codes for CASSFGNQPQHF.

The chain is built from TRBV4-1 and TRBJ2-1, with 8 bases that match TRBD2. The CDR3 covers 17 residues. J was trimmed by 6 bases and V by 0 bases; bases with no gene match: 10. The germline V gene encodes CDR1 MGHRA and CDR2 YSYEKL. In DNA, the CDR3 is TGCGCCAGCAGCCAAGATACCCGGGAGGGCCGCGGCAATGAGCAGTTCTTC. Its protein product is CASSQDTREGRGNEQFF.

J is TRBJ2-3 and V is TRBV29-1; TRBD2 matches 7 bases. J gave up 5 bases and V 3 bases, and 8 bases lay outside the gene matches. This CDR3 is built from 14 residues. Germline V lookup: CDR1 SQVTM, CDR2 ANQGSEA. CDR3 in amino acids: CSVEASGSLDTQYF. The CDR3 DNA sequence: TGCAGCGTTGAGGCTAGCGGAAGTTTAGATACGCAGTATTTT.

This clone was detected once. The gene calls are TRBV7-2 and TRBJ1-2; 7 nucleotides align to TRBD1. The CDR3 contains 12 residues. CDR1 SGHTA and CDR2 FQGNSA come from the germline V gene. Losses at the gene ends were 5 bases for V and 5 bases for J; bases not matched to a gene: 2. The DNA for the CDR3 is TGTGCCAGCAGCCAACAGGGGTATGGCTACACCTTC. This codes for CASSQQGYGYTF.

This clone was observed once. The rearrangement joins TRBV2 to TRBJ2-7; the match to TRBD1 covers 10 bases. With 6 bases clipped from V and 6 bases from J, the junction kept 11 bases outside the gene matches. This CDR3 is 15 amino acids long. Germline CDR1 is SNHLY and CDR2 is FYNNEI. The CDR3 sequence is CASSDPGQGIPEQYF. CDR3 DNA sequence: TGTGCCAGCAGCGATCCGGGACAGGGGATTCCCGAGCAGTACTTC.

The rearrangement links TRBV11-2 to TRBJ2-3; 9 positions match TRBD2. Trimming took 1 base from V and 4 from J; bases not matched to a gene: 15. CDR3 length: 19 residues. CDR1 SGHAT and CDR2 FQNNGV come from the germline V gene. The CDR3 spells CASSLVIAGDLPWADTQYF. CDR3 DNA: TGTGCCAGCAGCTTAGTGATAGCGGGAGACCTTCCGTGGGCAGATACGCAGTATTTT.

This rearrangement joins TRBV27 to TRBJ2-1; TRBD2 matches 9 bases. The CDR3 has 17 amino acids. The trim removed 5 bases at V and 6 bases at J, leaving 14 bases unmatched. CDR1 MNHEY and CDR2 SMNVEV come from the germline V gene (reference sequence). The CDR3 sequence is CASSPVASSGTVNEQFF. The CDR3 DNA is TGTGCCAGCAGTCCCGTCGCGTCTAGCGGGACCGTCAATGAGCAGTTCTTC.

The chain carries TRBV5-1 and TRBJ2-7, with 10 bases identical to TRBD1. Germline CDR1 and CDR2: SGHRS and YFSETQ. The CDR3 extends over 17 amino acids. V was pared by 3 bases and J by 5 bases, with 14 bases of the junction left unmatched. The CDR3 DNA follows: TGCGCCAGCAGCTCCCGCCGCATCCGGGACAGGGGCGACGAGCAGTACTTC. Encoded protein: CASSSRRIRDRGDEQYF.

The chain couples TRBV7-2 to TRBJ2-7; 8 bases align to TRBD2. V gave up 5 bases and J gave up 6 bases; unmatched junction bases: 9. Germline-derived CDR1 and CDR2 are SGHTA and FQGNSA. The CDR3 extends over 14 amino acids. CDR3 nucleotides: TGTGCCAGCAGCCCCGGGCGGGAGGACGCCGAGCAGTACTTC. It translates to CASSPGREDAEQYF.

Concerning this clone itself: At the DNA level, this CDR3 is encoded by other sequences in the same sample as well. J is TRBJ2-5 and V is TRBV4-3; 7 bases agree with TRBD2. The CDR3 covers 15 residues. V gave up 0 bases and J gave up 5 bases; unmatched junction bases: 6. Per the germline V gene, CDR1 is LGHNA and CDR2 is YSLEER. The CDR3 reads CASSQDWGGQETQYF. The DNA of the CDR3 is TGCGCCAGCAGCCAAGATTGGGGGGGTCAGGAGACCCAGTACTTC.

The chain has TRBV19 and TRBJ2-4, with 9 bases lining up with TRBD2. With 5 bases clipped from V and 5 bases from J, the junction kept 13 bases outside the gene matches. The CDR3 covers 17 residues. Germline V CDR1 and CDR2: LNHDA, SQIVND (reference sequence). In DNA, the CDR3 is TGTGCCAGTAGTCTCCGTAGCGGGAGTCAAATTGAAAACATTCAGTACTTC. Residues: CASSLRSGSQIENIQYF.

The chain has TRBV19 and TRBJ2-6; no definite D call. CDR3 size: 15 residues. Germline V gene data show CDR1 as LNHDA and CDR2 as SQIVND (reference sequence). The V end was cut by 1 base, the J end by 1 base, with 5 bases between. The DNA for the CDR3 is TGTGCCAGTAGTATAGGACTTTCTGGGGCCAACGTCCTGACTTTC. Amino acids: CASSIGLSGANVLTF.

This clone was picked up a small number of times. The rearrangement uses TRBV27 and TRBJ1-5; D is uncertain. The CDR3 sequence is 16 residues long. Trimming removed 6 bases at V and 1 base at J, with 16 bases between. CDR1 MNHEY and CDR2 SMNVEV come from the germline V gene (reference sequence). CDR3 protein: CASRPQGRESNQPQHF. CDR3 sequence (DNA): TGTGCCAGCAGGCCTCAAGGGCGGGAGAGCAATCAGCCCCAGCATTTT.

The chain is built from TRBV29-1 and TRBJ1-2, with D hard to call. The germline V and J ends were trimmed by 6 bases and 4 bases, with 21 bases remaining between them. This CDR3 has 15 residues. Germline CDR1 reads SQVTM; CDR2 reads ANQGSEA. The CDR3 loop is CSVVPAEGYSYGYTF. CDR3 bases: TGCAGCGTGGTACCGGCCGAGGGTTACTCCTATGGCTACACCTTC.

This clone was detected only a few times. This sequence joins TRBV7-9 and TRBJ2-7; a weak D match, TRBD1 (6 bases). V was shortened by 4 bases and J by 0 bases, with 10 bases between the two germline ends. Germline loops: CDR1 SEHNR, CDR2 FQNEAQ (reference sequence). The CDR3 length is 14 residues. CDR3 region: CASSSIQGSYEQYF. The CDR3 DNA sequence: TGTGCCAGCAGCTCCATACAGGGCTCCTACGAGCAGTACTTC.

The chain combines TRBV5-6 with TRBJ2-3, with 9 bases fitting TRBD1. V shed 7 bases and J 4 bases; nucleotides not matched to a gene: 13. This CDR3 has 16 amino acids. Per germline, CDR1 SGHDT and CDR2 YYEEEE. The CDR3 loop is CASSGDRGRRADTQYF. The CDR3 DNA follows: TGTGCCAGCTCGGGCGACAGGGGGAGGAGGGCAGATACGCAGTATTTT.

In DNA, the CDR3 is TGTGCCAGCAGTTCGACCGGGACTAGGCACGAGCAGTACTTC. It translates to CASSSTGTRHEQYF. J is TRBJ2-7 and V is TRBV27; TRBD2 matches 8 bases. CDR3 size: 14 residues. V gave up 4 bases and J gave up 5 bases; unmatched junction bases: 7. Germline V gene lookup returns CDR1 MNHEY and CDR2 SMNVEV (reference sequence).

The DNA of the CDR3 is TGTGCCTGGAGTCGTAGCTCATCCTACAATGAGCAGTTCTTC. This gives the protein CAWSRSSSYNEQFF. The genes are TRBV30 and TRBJ2-1; D unclear. Trimming took off 2 bases at V and 1 base at J, with 9 bases between the two ends. Germline V gene data show CDR1 as GTSNPN and CDR2 as SVGIG (reference sequence). This CDR3 contains 14 residues.

This clone came up a few times. The chain has TRBV28 and TRBJ2-3; 8 bases fit TRBD1. The junction had 10 bases not matched to a gene; V was cut back by 1 base and J by 1 base. The CDR3 totals 18 residues. CDR1 MDHEN and CDR2 SYDVKM come from the germline V gene. CDR3 sequence reads: CASSLYGDRLGGTDTQYF. CDR3 bases: TGTGCCAGCAGTTTATACGGGGACAGGTTGGGAGGCACAGATACGCAGTATTTT.

The chain has TRBV10-3 and TRBJ2-6; weak D call: TRBD2 (5 bases). Germline CDR1 and CDR2: ENHRY and SYGVKD. Trimming removed 2 bases at V and 0 bases at J, with 8 bases between. This CDR3 is 16 amino acids long. The CDR3 here is CAISERRDSGANVLTF. The DNA for the CDR3 is TGTGCCATCAGTGAGAGACGGGACTCTGGGGCCAACGTCCTGACTTTC.

The rearrangement links TRBV6-6 to TRBJ2-5; TRBD1 is a possible D gene (6 bases). This CDR3 is 15 amino acids long. V was cut by 4 bases and J by 2 bases, with 14 bases left in between. The germline V gene has CDR1 MNHNY and CDR2 SVGAGI (reference sequence). The CDR3 reads CASSWVGTLQETQYF. As DNA, the CDR3 is TGTGCCAGCAGTTGGGTTGGGACACTTCAAGAGACCCAGTACTTC.

CDR3 nucleotide sequence: TGTGCCAGCAGTTTAAATTACTTAAATGAGCAGTTCTTC. Translating gives CASSLNYLNEQFF. This sequence joins TRBV27 and TRBJ2-1; no reliable D call. This CDR3 comprises 13 residues. CDR1 and CDR2 (germline): MNHEY, SMNVEV (reference sequence). Trimming left V 2 bases short and J 7 bases short, with 9 bases between.

The rearrangement uses TRBV2 and TRBJ2-7, with 7 bases that match TRBD2. The V segment lost 0 bases and the J segment 0 bases; nucleotides outside the gene matches: 8. Germline CDR1 reads SNHLY; CDR2 reads FYNNEI. The CDR3 spans 17 residues. CDR3 nucleotide sequence: TGTGCCAGCAGTGAAGCCCGGGGAGGGACCTACTCCTACGAGCAGTACTTC. Translating it yields CASSEARGGTYSYEQYF.

This chain connects TRBV7-9 to TRBJ2-5, with 8 bases matching TRBD2. This CDR3 region has 17 residues. Germline V gene sequence: CDR1 SEHNR, CDR2 FQNEAQ (reference sequence). After removal of 5 bases from V and 5 bases from J, the junction contained 16 bases not matched to a gene. The CDR3 protein is CASSHIGQRERRETQYF. In DNA form, the CDR3 reads TGTGCCAGCAGCCATATCGGCCAGCGGGAGCGACGGGAGACCCAGTACTTC.